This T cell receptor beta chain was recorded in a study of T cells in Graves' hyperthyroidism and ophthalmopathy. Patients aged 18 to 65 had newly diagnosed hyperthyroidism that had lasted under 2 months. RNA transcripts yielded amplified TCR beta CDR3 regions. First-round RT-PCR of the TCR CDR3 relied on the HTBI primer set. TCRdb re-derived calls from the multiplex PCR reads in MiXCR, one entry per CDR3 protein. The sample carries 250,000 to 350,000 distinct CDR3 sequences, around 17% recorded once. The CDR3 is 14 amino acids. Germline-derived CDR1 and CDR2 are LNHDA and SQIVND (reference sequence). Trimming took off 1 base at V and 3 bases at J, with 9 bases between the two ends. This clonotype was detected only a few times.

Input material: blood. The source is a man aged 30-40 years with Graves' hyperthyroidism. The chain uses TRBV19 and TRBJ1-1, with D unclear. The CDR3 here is CASSIVVWDTEAFF. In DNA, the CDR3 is TGTGCCAGTAGTATAGTTGTGTGGGACACTGAAGCTTTCTTT.